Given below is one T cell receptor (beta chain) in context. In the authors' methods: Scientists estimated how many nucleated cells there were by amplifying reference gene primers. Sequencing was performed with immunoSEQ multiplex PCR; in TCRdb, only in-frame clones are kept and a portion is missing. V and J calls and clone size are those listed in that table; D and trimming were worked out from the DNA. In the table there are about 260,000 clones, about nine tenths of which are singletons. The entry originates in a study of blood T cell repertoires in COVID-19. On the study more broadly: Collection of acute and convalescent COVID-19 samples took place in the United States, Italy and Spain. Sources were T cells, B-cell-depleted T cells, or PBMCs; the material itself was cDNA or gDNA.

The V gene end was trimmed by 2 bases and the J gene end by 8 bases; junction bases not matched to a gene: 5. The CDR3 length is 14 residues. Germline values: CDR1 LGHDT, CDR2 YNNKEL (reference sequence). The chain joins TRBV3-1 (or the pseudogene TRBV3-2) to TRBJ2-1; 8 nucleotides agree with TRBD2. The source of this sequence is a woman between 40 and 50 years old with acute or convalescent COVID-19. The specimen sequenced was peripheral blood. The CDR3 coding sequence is TGTGCCAGCAGCCAATCAGGAGCGGGGGATGAGCAGTTCTTC. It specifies CASSQSGAGDEQFF.